This TCR beta chain was sequenced for a study of blood T cell repertoires in COVID-19. Study-level background: Samples came from the United States, Italy and Spain, spanning acute and convalescent COVID-19. PBMCs, B-cell-depleted T cells, or T cells provided the cDNA or gDNA that made up the material.

As handled by the study authors: Estimates of nucleated cell counts were drawn from the amplification of reference gene primers. Using immunoSEQ multiplex PCR, the repertoire was profiled, and TCRdb retains in-frame clones only, with some absent. The D gene and trimming were derived from the DNA, and the V and J assignments and clone size from that table. The sample yields fewer than 300,000 clones, more than 70% seen once. The count of this clone is one. The sample carries other DNA sequences with the same CDR3. The CDR3 totals 14 residues. Germline V gives CDR1 SGHDN, CDR2 FVKESK. With 4 bases removed from V and 4 bases from J, the gap between germline ends came to 8 bases.

This rearrangement joins TRBV14 to TRBJ2-6; D call uncertain. The receptor's source is a woman between 18 and 29 years old with acute or convalescent COVID-19. Sequenced input: peripheral blood. CDR3 nucleotides: TGTGCCAGCAGCCCTCAGTGGGGGGCCAACGTCCTGACTTTC. As protein: CASSPQWGANVLTF.